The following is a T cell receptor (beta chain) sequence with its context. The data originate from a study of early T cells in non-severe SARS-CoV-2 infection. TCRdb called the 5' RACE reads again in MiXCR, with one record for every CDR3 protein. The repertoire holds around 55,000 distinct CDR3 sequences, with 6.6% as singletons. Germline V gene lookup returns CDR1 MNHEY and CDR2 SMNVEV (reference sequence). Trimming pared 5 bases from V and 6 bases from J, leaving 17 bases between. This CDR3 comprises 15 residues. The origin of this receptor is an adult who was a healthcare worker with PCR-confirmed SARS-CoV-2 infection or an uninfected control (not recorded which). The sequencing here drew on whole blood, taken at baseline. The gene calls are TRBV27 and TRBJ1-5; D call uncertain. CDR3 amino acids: CASSPTIRDLQPQHF. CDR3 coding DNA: TGTGCCAGCAGTCCCACGATAAGGGATCTTCAGCCCCAGCATTTT.